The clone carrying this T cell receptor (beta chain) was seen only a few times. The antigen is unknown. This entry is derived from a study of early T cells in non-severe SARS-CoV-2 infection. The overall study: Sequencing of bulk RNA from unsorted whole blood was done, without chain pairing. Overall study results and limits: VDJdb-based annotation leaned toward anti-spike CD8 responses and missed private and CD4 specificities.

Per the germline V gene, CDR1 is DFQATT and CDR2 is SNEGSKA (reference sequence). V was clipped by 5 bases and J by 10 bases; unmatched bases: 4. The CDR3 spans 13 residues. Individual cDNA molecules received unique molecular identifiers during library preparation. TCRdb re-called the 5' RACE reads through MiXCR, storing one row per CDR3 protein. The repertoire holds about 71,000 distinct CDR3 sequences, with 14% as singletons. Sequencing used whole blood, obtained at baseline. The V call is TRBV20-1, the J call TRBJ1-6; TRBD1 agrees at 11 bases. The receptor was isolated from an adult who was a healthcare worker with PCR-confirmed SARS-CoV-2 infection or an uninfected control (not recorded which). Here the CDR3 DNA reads TGCAGTGCTGGGACAGGGGGAAGCTCACCCCTCCACTTT. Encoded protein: CSAGTGGSSPLHF.